These 21 T cell receptor beta chains share one sample of origin, sequenced in a study of blood T cells in healthy people across ages. Sample-barcoded 5' priming and a J-beta primer mix drove a second PCR of about 6 to 12 cycles. TCRdb used MiXCR to reprocess the 5' RACE reads, holding one entry per CDR3 protein. The sample records around 750,000 distinct CDR3 sequences, approximately 55% being singletons. Sequenced input: blood. These TCRs come from a man older than 75 in good health.

J is TRBJ2-1 and V is TRBV5-1; 7 positions agree with TRBD2. The junction had 4 bases not matched to a gene; V was cut back by 4 bases and J by 3 bases. This CDR3 has 14 amino acids. Germline V gene sequence: CDR1 SGHRS, CDR2 YFSETQ. The CDR3 region is CASSPGTIYNEQFF. The DNA for the CDR3 is TGCGCCAGCAGCCCAGGGACTATCTACAATGAGCAGTTCTTC.

This clonotype was found a few times. This chain uses TRBV3-1 with TRBJ1-2; D might be TRBD1 (5 bases). The germline V gene has CDR1 LGHDT and CDR2 YNNKEL (reference sequence). The length of the CDR3 is 14 residues. Trimming removed 2 bases at V and 4 bases at J, with 11 bases between. CDR3 coding DNA: TGTGCCAGCAGCCAATCAGGGCCGGGCTATGGCTACACCTTC. Protein sequence: CASSQSGPGYGYTF.

The gene calls are TRBV14 and TRBJ1-4; no clear D. The V gene lost 4 bases and the J gene lost 5 bases, with 11 bases spanning the gap. Per the germline V gene, CDR1 is SGHDN and CDR2 is FVKESK. The CDR3 extends over 14 amino acids. CDR3 DNA: TGTGCCAGCAGCCCCCGTCGGTTGAATGAAAAACTGTTTTTT. It codes for CASSPRRLNEKLFF.

The chain has TRBV7-3 and TRBJ2-1, with D perhaps TRBD1 or TRBD2 (5 bases each). This CDR3 has 15 residues. With 5 bases removed from V and 4 bases from J, the gap between germline ends came to 15 bases. Germline V gene sequence: CDR1 SGHTA, CDR2 FQGTGA. The CDR3 DNA reads as TGTGCCAGCAGCGAGGGACGAGCGGTATACAATGAGCAGTTCTTC. Amino acid sequence: CASSEGRAVYNEQFF.

The rearrangement links TRBV7-2 to TRBJ2-7, with a possible D match to TRBD2 (6 bases). The CDR3 runs to 15 residues. Deletions cut 0 bases from V and 5 bases from J, with 14 bases between. Germline CDR1 reads SGHTA; CDR2 reads FQGNSA. The DNA of the CDR3 is TGTGCCAGCAGCTTAGCGGGCGGGGCGCCCCACGAGCAGTACTTC. This sequence encodes CASSLAGGAPHEQYF.

V and J are TRBV30 and TRBJ1-2, with D tentatively TRBD1 (6 bases). The CDR3 length is 12 residues. Trimming stripped 2 bases from V and 8 bases from J, with 12 bases between. CDR1 and CDR2 from the germline V gene are GTSNPN and SVGIG (reference sequence). DNA of the CDR3: TGTGCCTGGAGTCCCACAGGGAAAGGCTACACCTTC. It yields the protein CAWSPTGKGYTF. The full variable domain, in which reference TRBV30 and TRBJ1-2 provide the parts outside the CDR3, is SQTIHQWPATLVQPVGSPLSLECTVEGTSNPNLYWYRQAAGRGLQLLFYSVGIGQISSEVPQNLSASRPQDRQFILSSKKLLLSDSGFYLCAWSPTGKGYTFGSGTRLTVV.

This clonotype was detected only a few times. This chain joins TRBV7-2 and TRBJ1-1; TRBD1 agrees at 8 bases. The CDR3 sequence is 13 residues long. The V and J ends lost 9 bases and 5 bases, in that order; junction bases with no gene match: 8. Germline CDR1 reads SGHTA; CDR2 reads FQGNSA. The CDR3 DNA follows: TGTGCCAGTTTTACAGGGGGGGGAACTGAAGCTTTCTTT. It yields the protein CASFTGGGTEAFF.

The gene calls are TRBV6-1 and TRBJ2-3, with TRBD2 identical over 7 bases. The germline V gene encodes CDR1 MNHNS and CDR2 SASEGT. The V and J ends lost 7 bases and 14 bases, in that order; junction bases with no gene match: 18. The CDR3 length is 14 residues. Written as DNA, the CDR3 is TGTGCCAGCATTTCAGCGGGAACGAACAGATACGCGTATTTT. Translated, it gives CASISAGTNRYAYF.

This clonotype was seen once. The chain links TRBV7-2 to TRBJ2-1, with D perhaps TRBD2 (5 bases). The length of the CDR3 is 15 residues. The ends were cut back, 7 bases at V and 0 bases at J, with 13 bases in the middle. The germline V gene encodes CDR1 SGHTA and CDR2 FQGNSA. CDR3 bases: TGTGCCAGCACCATTAGCGAGAGCTCCTACAATGAGCAGTTCTTC. Its protein is CASTISESSYNEQFF. The complete variable domain, with remaining parts taken from reference TRBV7-2 and TRBJ2-1, reads GAGVSQSPSNKVTEKGKDVELRCDPISGHTALYWYRQSLGQGLEFLIYFQGNSAPDKSGLPSDRFSAERTGGSVSTLTIQRTQQEDSAVYLCASTISESSYNEQFFGPGTRLTVL.

This chain uses TRBV20-1 with TRBJ2-3; perhaps TRBD2 as D (6 bases). CDR1 is DFQATT and CDR2 is SNEGSKA in the germline V gene (reference sequence). With 3 bases removed from V and 4 bases from J, the gap between germline ends came to 14 bases. The CDR3 is 14 amino acids. In nucleotides, the CDR3 is TGCAGTGCTAGTGTGGAGGGTGGGGCAGATACGCAGTATTTT. The encoded protein is CSASVEGGADTQYF.

The chain recombines TRBV4-1 with TRBJ2-1, with 10 bases fitting TRBD2. The germline V gene encodes CDR1 MGHRA and CDR2 YSYEKL. V shed 6 bases, J shed 7 bases, and the junction held 9 bases outside the gene matches. There are 15 residues in the CDR3. CDR3 in DNA: TGCGCCAGCAGGCGGCTAGCGGGAGTCGGTAATGAGCAGTTCTTC. This translates into CASRRLAGVGNEQFF.

This chain joins TRBV24-1 and TRBJ1-2; D possibly corresponds to TRBD1 (5 bases). The CDR3 has 15 residues. The ends were cut back, 4 bases at V and 0 bases at J, with 11 bases in the middle. Germline-derived CDR1 and CDR2 are KGHDR and SFDVKD. CDR3 in DNA: TGTGCCACCAGTGACCCCGACAGCGCTAACTATGGCTACACCTTC. Translated: CATSDPDSANYGYTF.

About this clonotype itself: The junction shows a germline mismatch at one end, possibly a read error. The chain links TRBV15 to TRBJ2-3; 7 positions match TRBD1. Per the germline V gene, CDR1 is LNHNV and CDR2 is YYDKDF (reference sequence). The CDR3 is 13 residues long. CDR3 DNA: TGTGCCACCAGACAGGGGACCACAGATGCGCAGTATTTT. This gives the protein CATRQGTTDAQYF.

This clonotype was observed a handful of times. The chain links TRBV11-1 to TRBJ2-5, with D tentatively TRBD1 or TRBD2 (5 bases each). Germline loops: CDR1 SGHAT, CDR2 FQDESV (reference sequence). The CDR3 length is 13 residues. V was cut by 4 bases and J by 11 bases, with 17 bases left in between. The CDR3 DNA is TGTGCCAGCAGCTCGGGACCTCAACGAGGGCAGTACTTC. It is translated as CASSSGPQRGQYF.

The V call is TRBV21-1, the J call TRBJ2-7; the DNA was not used to check the table's D call, TRBD1. TRBV21-1 is a recognized pseudogene. The CDR3 runs 13 residues. The CDR3 reads CASSRGRYNEQYF. The CDR3 bases are TGTGCCAGCAGCAGGGGCAGATACAATGAGCAGTACTTC.

The chain couples TRBV25-1 to TRBJ2-4, with D possibly matching TRBD2 (7 bases). The closer fit of TRBJ2-5 to the DNA end suggests the J call may be wrong. Germline values: CDR1 MGHDK, CDR2 SYGVNS. This CDR3 comprises 15 residues. CDR3 sequence reads: CASSEPRGGWETQYF. The CDR3 region has the DNA TGTGCCAGCAGTGAGCCAAGGGGGGGCTGGGAGACCCAGTACTTC.

This chain links TRBV7-9 with TRBJ1-1; no reliable D call. In germline, CDR1 is SEHNR, CDR2 FQNEAQ (reference sequence). Deletions cut 0 bases from V and 1 base from J, with 9 bases between. This CDR3 is built from 15 residues. CDR3 sequence: CASSLASGRNTEAFF. Here the CDR3 DNA reads TGTGCCAGCAGCTTAGCGTCCGGGAGGAACACTGAAGCTTTCTTT. Together with reference TRBV7-9 and TRBJ1-1, the CDR3 gives the full variable domain: DTGVSQNPRHKITKRGQNVTFRCDPISEHNRLYWYRQTLGQGPEFLTYFQNEAQLEKSRLLSDRFSAERPKGSFSTLEIQRTEQGDSAMYLCASSLASGRNTEAFFGQGTRLTVV.

This clonotype was counted a single time. The chain has TRBV9 and TRBJ2-7; possibly TRBD1 for D (6 bases). The end of the DNA aligns better with TRBJ2-4, so the J call may be wrong. Germline V gene data show CDR1 as SGDLS and CDR2 as YYNGEE. The CDR3 extends over 13 amino acids. CDR3: CASSRGHINIQYF. CDR3 DNA sequence: TGTGCCAGCAGCAGGGGACACATAAACATTCAGTACTTC.

V usage is TRBV6-5 and J usage is TRBJ1-2, with D possibly being TRBD1 (5 bases). Germline-derived CDR1 and CDR2 are MNHEY and SVGAGI. Deletions cut 2 bases from V and 4 bases from J, with 8 bases between. This CDR3 has 13 amino acids. The CDR3 loop is CASSYRGPYGYTF. CDR3 coding DNA: TGTGCCAGCAGTTACCGGGGACCCTATGGCTACACCTTC.

This chain links TRBV29-1 with TRBJ1-1; D unresolved. Germline values: CDR1 SQVTM, CDR2 ANQGSEA. CDR3 length equals 12 residues. The V end was cut by 8 bases, the J end by 8 bases, with 18 bases between. The CDR3 DNA sequence: TGCAGCATGGAACCAAGGGTTTCGGAAGCTTTCTTT. Amino acid sequence: CSMEPRVSEAFF.

The chain joins TRBV12-5 to TRBJ1-1; maybe TRBD1 (6 bases). The length of the CDR3 is 13 residues. V lost 5 bases and J 4 bases, leaving 11 bases between the germline ends. Germline loops: CDR1 LGHNT, CDR2 FRNRAP. CDR3 amino acids: CASGPRGGTEAFF. CDR3 bases: TGTGCTAGTGGTCCCCGAGGGGGCACTGAAGCTTTCTTT.